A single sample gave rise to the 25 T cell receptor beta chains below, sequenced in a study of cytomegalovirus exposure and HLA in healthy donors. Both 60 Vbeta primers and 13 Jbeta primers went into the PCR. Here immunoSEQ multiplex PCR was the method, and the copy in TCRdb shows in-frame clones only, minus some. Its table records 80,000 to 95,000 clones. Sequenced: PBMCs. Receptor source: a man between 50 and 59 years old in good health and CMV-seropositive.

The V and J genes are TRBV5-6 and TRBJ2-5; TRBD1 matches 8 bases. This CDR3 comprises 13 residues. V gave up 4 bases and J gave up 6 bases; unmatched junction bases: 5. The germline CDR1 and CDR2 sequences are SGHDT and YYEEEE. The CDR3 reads CASSMDRVQTQYF. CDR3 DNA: TGTGCCAGCAGCATGGACAGGGTCCAGACCCAGTACTTC.

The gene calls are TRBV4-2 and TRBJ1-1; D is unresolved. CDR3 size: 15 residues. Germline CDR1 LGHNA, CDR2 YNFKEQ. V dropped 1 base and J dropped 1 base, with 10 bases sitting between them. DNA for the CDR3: TGTGCCAGCAGCCAAGCCGATCTAGAGAACACTGAAGCTTTCTTT. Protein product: CASSQADLENTEAFF.

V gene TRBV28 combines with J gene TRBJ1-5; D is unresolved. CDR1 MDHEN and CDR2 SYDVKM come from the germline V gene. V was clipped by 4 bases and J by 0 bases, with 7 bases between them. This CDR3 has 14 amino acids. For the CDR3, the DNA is TGTGCCAGCAGTTCGTTGAGTAGCAATCAGCCCCAGCATTTT. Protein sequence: CASSSLSSNQPQHF. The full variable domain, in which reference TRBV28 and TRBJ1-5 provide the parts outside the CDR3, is DVKVTQSSRYLVKRTGEKVFLECVQDMDHENMFWYRQDPGLGLRLIYFSYDVKMKEKGDIPEGYSVSREKKERFSLILESASTNQTSMYLCASSSLSSNQPQHFGDGTRLSIL.

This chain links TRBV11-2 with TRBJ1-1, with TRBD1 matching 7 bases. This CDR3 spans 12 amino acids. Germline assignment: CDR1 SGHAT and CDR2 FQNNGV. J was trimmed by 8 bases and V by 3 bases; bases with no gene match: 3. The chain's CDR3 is CASSFQGGEAFF. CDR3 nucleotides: TGTGCCAGCAGCTTCCAGGGGGGAGAAGCTTTCTTT.

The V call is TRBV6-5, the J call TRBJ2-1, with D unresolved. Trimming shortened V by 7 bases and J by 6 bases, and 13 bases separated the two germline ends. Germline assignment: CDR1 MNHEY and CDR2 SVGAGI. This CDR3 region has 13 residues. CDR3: CASISPGTNEQFF. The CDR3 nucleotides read TGTGCCAGCATTTCGCCAGGAACCAATGAGCAGTTCTTC.

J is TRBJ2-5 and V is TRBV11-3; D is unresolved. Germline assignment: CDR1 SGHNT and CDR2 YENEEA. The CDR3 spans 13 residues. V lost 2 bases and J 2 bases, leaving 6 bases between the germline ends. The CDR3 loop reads CASSLYAQETQYF. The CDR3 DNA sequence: TGTGCCAGCAGCTTATACGCGCAAGAGACCCAGTACTTC.

The CDR3 sequence is CASSPNPGAGNQPQHF. CDR3 DNA sequence: TGTGCCAGCTCACCGAACCCAGGGGCTGGCAATCAGCCCCAGCATTTT. The V and J genes are TRBV18 and TRBJ1-5; possible D gene TRBD1, 6 bases. This CDR3 comprises 16 residues. V dropped 3 bases and J dropped 2 bases, with 14 bases sitting between them. Looked up from germline, CDR1 is KGHSH and CDR2 is LQKENI.

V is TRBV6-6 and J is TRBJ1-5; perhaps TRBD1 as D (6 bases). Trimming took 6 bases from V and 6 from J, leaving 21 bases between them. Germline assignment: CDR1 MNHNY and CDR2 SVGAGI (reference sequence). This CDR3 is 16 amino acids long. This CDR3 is CASSGLTNRVGQPQHF. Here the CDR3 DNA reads TGTGCCAGCAGCGGGTTGACGAACAGGGTAGGTCAGCCCCAGCATTTT.

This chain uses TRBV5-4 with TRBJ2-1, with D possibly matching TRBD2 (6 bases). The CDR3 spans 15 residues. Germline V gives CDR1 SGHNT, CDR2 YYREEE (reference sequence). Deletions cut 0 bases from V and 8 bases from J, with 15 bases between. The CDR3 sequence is CASSLVVGGRDEQFF. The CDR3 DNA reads TGTGCCAGCAGCTTGGTGGTGGGAGGCAGGGATGAGCAGTTCTTC.

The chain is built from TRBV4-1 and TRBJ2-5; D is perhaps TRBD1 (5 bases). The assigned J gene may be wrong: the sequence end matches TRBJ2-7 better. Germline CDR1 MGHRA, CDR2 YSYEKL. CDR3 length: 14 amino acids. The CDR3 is CASSQGPTSYEQYF. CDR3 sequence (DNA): TGCGCCAGCAGCCAGGGGCCGACAAGCTACGAGCAGTACTTC.

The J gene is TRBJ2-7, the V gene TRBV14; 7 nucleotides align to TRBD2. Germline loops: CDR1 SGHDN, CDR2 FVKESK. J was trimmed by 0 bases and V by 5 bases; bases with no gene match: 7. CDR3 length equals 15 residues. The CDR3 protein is CASSLRLAFSYEQYF. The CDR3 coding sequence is TGTGCCAGCAGCTTAAGACTAGCCTTCTCCTACGAGCAGTACTTC.

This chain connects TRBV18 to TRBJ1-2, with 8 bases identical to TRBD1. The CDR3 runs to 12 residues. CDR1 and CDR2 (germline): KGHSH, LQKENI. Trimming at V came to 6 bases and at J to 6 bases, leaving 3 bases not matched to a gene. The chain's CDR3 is CASSAGGDGYTF. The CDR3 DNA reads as TGTGCCAGCTCTGCAGGGGGCGATGGCTACACCTTC.

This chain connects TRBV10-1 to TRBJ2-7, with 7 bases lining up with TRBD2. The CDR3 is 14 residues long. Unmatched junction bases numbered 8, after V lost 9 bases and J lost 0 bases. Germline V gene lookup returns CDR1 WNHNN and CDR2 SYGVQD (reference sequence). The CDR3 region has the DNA TGCGCCAGAAAGCTAGCGGATAGCTCCTACGAGCAGTACGTC. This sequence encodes CARKLADSSYEQYV.

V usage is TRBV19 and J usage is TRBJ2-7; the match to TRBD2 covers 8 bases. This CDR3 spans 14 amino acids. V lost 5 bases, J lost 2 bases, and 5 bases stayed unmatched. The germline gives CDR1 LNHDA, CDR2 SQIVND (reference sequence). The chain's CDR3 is CASSPAGVPYEQYF. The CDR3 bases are TGTGCCAGTAGTCCAGCGGGAGTCCCCTACGAGCAGTACTTC.

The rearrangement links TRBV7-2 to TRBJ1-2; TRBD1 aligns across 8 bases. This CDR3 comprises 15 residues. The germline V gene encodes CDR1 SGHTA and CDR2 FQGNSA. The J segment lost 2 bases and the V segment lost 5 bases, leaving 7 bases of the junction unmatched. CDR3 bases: TGTGCCAGCAGCCCGTGGGACAGGCAGAACTATGGCTACACCTTC. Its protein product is CASSPWDRQNYGYTF.

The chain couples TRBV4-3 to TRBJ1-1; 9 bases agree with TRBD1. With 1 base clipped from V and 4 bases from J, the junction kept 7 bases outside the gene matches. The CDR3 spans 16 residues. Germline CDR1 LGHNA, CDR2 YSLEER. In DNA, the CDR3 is TGCGCCAGCAGCCAAGGGGGACAGGGAAGGTTCACTGAAGCTTTCTTT. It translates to CASSQGGQGRFTEAFF.

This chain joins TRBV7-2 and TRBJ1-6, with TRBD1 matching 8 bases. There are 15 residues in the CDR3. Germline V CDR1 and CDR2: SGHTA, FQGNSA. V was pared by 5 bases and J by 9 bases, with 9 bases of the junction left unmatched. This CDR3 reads CASSERQGASSPLHF. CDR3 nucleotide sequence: TGTGCCAGCAGCGAGAGGCAGGGGGCTTCTTCACCCCTCCACTTT. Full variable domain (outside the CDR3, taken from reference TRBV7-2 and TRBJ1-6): GAGVSQSPSNKVTEKGKDVELRCDPISGHTALYWYRQSLGQGLEFLIYFQGNSAPDKSGLPSDRFSAERTGGSVSTLTIQRTQQEDSAVYLCASSERQGASSPLHFGNGTRLTVT.

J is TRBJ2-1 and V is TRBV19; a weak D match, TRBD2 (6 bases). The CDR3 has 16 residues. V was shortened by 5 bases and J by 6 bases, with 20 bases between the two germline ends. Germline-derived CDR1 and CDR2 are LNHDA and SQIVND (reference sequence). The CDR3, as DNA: TGTGCCAGTAGTCTCCCGGACGGGTTCGGGGGCAATGAGCAGTTCTTC. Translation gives CASSLPDGFGGNEQFF.

CDR3 protein: CASTSGTGGRDEKLFF. The CDR3 nucleotides read TGTGCCAGCACCTCCGGGACAGGAGGGAGGGATGAAAAACTGTTTTTT. The chain joins TRBV5-6 to TRBJ1-4, with 8 bases fitting TRBD1. CDR3 length equals 16 residues. V trimming: 6 bases; J trimming: 6 bases; junction bases outside the gene matches: 13. Germline assignment: CDR1 SGHDT and CDR2 YYEEEE.

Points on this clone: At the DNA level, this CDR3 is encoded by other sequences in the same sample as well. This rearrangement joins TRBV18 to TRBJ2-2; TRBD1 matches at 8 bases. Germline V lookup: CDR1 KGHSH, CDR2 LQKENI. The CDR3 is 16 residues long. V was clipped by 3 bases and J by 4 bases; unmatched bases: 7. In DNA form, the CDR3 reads TGTGCCAGCTCACCCCCAGGACAGGGTGGCACCGGGGAGCTGTTTTTT. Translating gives CASSPPGQGGTGELFF.

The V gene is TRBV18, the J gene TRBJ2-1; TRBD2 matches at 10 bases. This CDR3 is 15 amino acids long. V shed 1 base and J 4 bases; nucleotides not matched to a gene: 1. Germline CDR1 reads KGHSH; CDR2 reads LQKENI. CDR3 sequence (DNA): TGTGCCAGCTCACCACTAGCGGGAGGTTACAATGAGCAGTTCTTC. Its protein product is CASSPLAGGYNEQFF.

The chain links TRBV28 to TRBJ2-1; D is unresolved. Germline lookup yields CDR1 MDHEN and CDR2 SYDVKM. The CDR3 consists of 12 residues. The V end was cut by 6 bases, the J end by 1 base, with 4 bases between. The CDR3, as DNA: TGTGCCAGCAGACTTTCCTACAATGAGCAGTTCTTC. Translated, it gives CASRLSYNEQFF.

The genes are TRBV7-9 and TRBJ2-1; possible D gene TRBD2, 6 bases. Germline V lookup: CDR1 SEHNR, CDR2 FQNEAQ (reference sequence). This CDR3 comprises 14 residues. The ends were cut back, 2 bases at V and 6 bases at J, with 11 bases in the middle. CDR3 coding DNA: TGTGCCAGCAGCTTACGCGGGATGAGCAATGAGCAGTTCTTC. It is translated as CASSLRGMSNEQFF. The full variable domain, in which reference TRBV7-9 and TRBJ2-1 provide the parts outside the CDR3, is DTGVSQNPRHKITKRGQNVTFRCDPISEHNRLYWYRQTLGQGPEFLTYFQNEAQLEKSRLLSDRFSAERPKGSFSTLEIQRTEQGDSAMYLCASSLRGMSNEQFFGPGTRLTVL.

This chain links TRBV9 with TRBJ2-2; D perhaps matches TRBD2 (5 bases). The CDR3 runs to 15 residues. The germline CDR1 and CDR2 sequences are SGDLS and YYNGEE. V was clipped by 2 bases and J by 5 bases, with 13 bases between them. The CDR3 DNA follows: TGTGCCAGCAGCGTTGCAGGACTCCCTACCGGGGAGCTGTTTTTT. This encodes CASSVAGLPTGELFF.

CDR3 protein: CASSLTSGSKSYNEQFF. CDR3 bases: TGCGCCAGCAGCTTGACTAGCGGGAGTAAGTCCTACAATGAGCAGTTCTTC. This sequence joins TRBV5-1 and TRBJ2-1, with 11 bases aligning to TRBD2. Per germline, CDR1 SGHRS and CDR2 YFSETQ. V lost 1 base and J lost 1; bases outside the gene matches: 4. The CDR3 is 17 amino acids.